This TCR beta chain was found in a study of cytomegalovirus exposure and HLA in healthy donors. Study-wide points: Another analysis was done later, and it associated 16,951 TCR beta sequences with HLA alleles at 0.05 false discovery rate. Based on reports, TCR beta sequences accurately predicted HLA-A and HLA-B alleles for most subjects.

V was pared by 0 bases and J by 3 bases, with 9 bases between. The CDR3 extends over 14 amino acids. Germline V gene lookup returns CDR1 MNHNS and CDR2 SASEGT. On this clone itself: The antigen is undetermined.

In the PCR, 60 Vbeta and 13 Jbeta primers were used. Using immunoSEQ multiplex PCR, the repertoire was profiled, and TCRdb retains in-frame clones only, with some absent. The profile shows about 150,000 clones, 87% of them singletons. The V gene is TRBV6-1, the J gene TRBJ2-7, with D possibly being TRBD1 (5 bases). The sequenced sample was PBMCs. The TCR originated in a woman younger than 45 in good health and CMV-seronegative. Here the CDR3 DNA reads TGTGCCAGCAGTGAAGCCCGGCAGGGCTACGAGCAGTACTTC. Amino acid sequence: CASSEARQGYEQYF.